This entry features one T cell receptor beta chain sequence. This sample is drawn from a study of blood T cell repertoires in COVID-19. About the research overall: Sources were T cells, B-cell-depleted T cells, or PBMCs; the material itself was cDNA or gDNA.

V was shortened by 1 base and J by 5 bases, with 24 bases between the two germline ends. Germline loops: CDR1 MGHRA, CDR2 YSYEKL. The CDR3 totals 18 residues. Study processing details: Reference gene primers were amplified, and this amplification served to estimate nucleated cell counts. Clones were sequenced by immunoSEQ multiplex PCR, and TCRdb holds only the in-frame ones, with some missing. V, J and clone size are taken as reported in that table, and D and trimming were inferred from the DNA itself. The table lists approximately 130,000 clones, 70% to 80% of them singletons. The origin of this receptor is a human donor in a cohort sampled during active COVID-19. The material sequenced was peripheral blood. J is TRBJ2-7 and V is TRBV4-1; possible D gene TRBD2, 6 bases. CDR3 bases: TGCGCCAGCAGCCAAGTCGGTGTGTTAGGGACTGCCGCTCACGAGCAGTACTTC. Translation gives CASSQVGVLGTAAHEQYF.